The 11 T cell receptor beta chains below all came from one sample that was sequenced in a study of blood T cell repertoires in COVID-19. TCRdb keeps only in-frame clones here, not all; method: immunoSEQ multiplex PCR. This table holds 150,000 to 200,000 clones, about 90% found once. Sequenced input: peripheral blood. The receptors shown here come from a man aged 35-49 years with active or convalescent COVID-19.

This clone turned up a few times. The V call is TRBV5-5, the J call TRBJ2-3, with 11 nucleotides matching TRBD1. V was pared by 1 base and J by 6 bases, with 10 bases of the junction left unmatched. The CDR3 extends over 17 amino acids. The germline CDR1 and CDR2 sequences are SGHKS and YYEKEE (reference sequence). The CDR3 nucleotides are TGTGCCAGCAGCTTGTGGGACGGGACAGGGGGTTGGGATACGCAGTATTTT. Its protein is CASSLWDGTGGWDTQYF.

This clone was observed once. J is TRBJ1-2 and V is TRBV28; D remains ambiguous. Trimming removed 2 bases from V and 5 bases from J, with 12 bases in between. In germline, CDR1 is MDHEN, CDR2 SYDVKM. The CDR3 length is 14 residues. The DNA for the CDR3 is TGTGCCAGCAGTTTAGGGCCCAGAGCATATGGCTACACCTTC. Amino acids: CASSLGPRAYGYTF.

The genes are TRBV5-1 and TRBJ2-5; 11 bases line up with TRBD2. V gave up 1 base and J gave up 3 bases; unmatched junction bases: 2. CDR1 and CDR2 from the germline V gene are SGHRS and YFSETQ. The CDR3 has 15 amino acids. CDR3 residues: CASSLTSGGEETQYF. The CDR3 nucleotides are TGCGCCAGCAGCTTGACTAGCGGGGGAGAAGAGACCCAGTACTTC. Combining the CDR3 with reference TRBV5-1 and TRBJ2-5 gives the whole variable domain KAGVTQTPRYLIKTRGQQVTLSCSPISGHRSVSWYQQTPGQGLQFLFEYFSETQRNKGNFPGRFSGRQFSNSRSEMNVSTLELGDSALYLCASSLTSGGEETQYFGPGTRLLVL.

DNA for the CDR3: TGTGCCAGCAGACCCGCCACAGGGGTGAACACTGAAGCTTTCTTT. Protein sequence: CASRPATGVNTEAFF. This chain links TRBV28 with TRBJ1-1, with TRBD1 identical over 7 bases. The CDR3 is 15 amino acids. The germline V gene encodes CDR1 MDHEN and CDR2 SYDVKM. V lost 6 bases, J lost 0 bases, and 7 bases stayed unmatched.

CDR3: CASSPRGLESMNTEAFF. DNA of the CDR3: TGTGCCAGCAGCCCGAGGGGGTTAGAGAGTATGAACACTGAAGCTTTCTTT. The chain uses TRBV4-2 and TRBJ1-1; D perhaps matches TRBD1 (6 bases). Trimming removed 4 bases from V and 0 bases from J, with 18 bases in between. This CDR3 region has 17 residues. Germline-derived CDR1 and CDR2 are LGHNA and YNFKEQ.

The J gene is TRBJ2-7, the V gene TRBV29-1; D call uncertain. The V and J ends lost 4 bases and 1 base respectively, with 8 bases between them. In germline, CDR1 is SQVTM, CDR2 ANQGSEA. The CDR3 covers 12 residues. The CDR3 is CSVGDISYEQYF. CDR3 nucleotides: TGCAGCGTTGGTGACATATCCTACGAGCAGTACTTC.

This chain joins TRBV14 and TRBJ2-1; 8 nucleotides align to TRBD2. With V trimmed by 3 bases and J by 6 bases, 10 bases remained unmatched. The CDR3 runs 16 residues. The germline V gene has CDR1 SGHDN and CDR2 FVKESK. CDR3 protein: CASSQRGGPVINEQFF. The CDR3 DNA is TGTGCCAGCAGCCAGCGCGGGGGGCCCGTAATCAATGAGCAGTTCTTC.

V is TRBV15 and J is TRBJ2-1; 11 bases align to TRBD2. CDR3 length: 16 amino acids. V dropped 1 base and J dropped 1; count of bases not matched to a gene: 0. Germline loops: CDR1 LNHNV, CDR2 YYDKDF (reference sequence). CDR3 bases: TGTGCCACCAGCAGAGCTAGCGGGGGGTCCTACAATGAGCAGTTCTTC. It encodes CATSRASGGSYNEQFF.

J is TRBJ1-3 and V is TRBV7-9; 10 bases align to TRBD1. This CDR3 spans 15 amino acids. V lost 1 base to trimming and J lost 6 bases; unmatched junction nucleotides: 3. Germline CDR1 SEHNR, CDR2 FQNEAQ (reference sequence). CDR3 bases: TGTGCCAGCAGCTTAGGGACAGGGGGTCCAAACACCATATATTTT. It translates to CASSLGTGGPNTIYF.

The chain is built from TRBV18 and TRBJ2-1, with 10 bases identical to TRBD2. The CDR3 consists of 18 residues. With V trimmed by 3 bases and J by 3 bases, 11 bases remained unmatched. Germline V lookup: CDR1 KGHSH, CDR2 LQKENI. The CDR3 nucleotides read TGTGCCAGCTCACCCCCGGGTAGAGCGGGGGGGTTCTACAATGAGCAGTTCTTC. It translates to CASSPPGRAGGFYNEQFF.

The gene calls are TRBV6-2 or TRBV6-3 and TRBJ1-5, with 10 bases matching TRBD1. Germline V lookup: CDR1 MNHEY, CDR2 SVGEGT. The CDR3 extends over 15 amino acids. V trimming: 4 bases; J trimming: 5 bases; junction bases outside the gene matches: 5. The CDR3 sequence is CASSLGTGDYQPQHF. CDR3 nucleotides: TGTGCCAGCAGTTTGGGGACAGGGGATTATCAGCCCCAGCATTTT.